Below are 11 T cell receptor beta chains sequenced from a single sample in a study of control samples from healthy donors and cancer patients. Data came from immunoSEQ multiplex PCR; TCRdb stores just in-frame clones and leaves some out. Of 65,000 to 90,000 clones listed, under 90% are singletons. Sample: PBMCs. The source is a woman aged 50 to 65 with colorectal cancer.

The chain recombines TRBV3-1 (or the pseudogene TRBV3-2) with TRBJ1-5; D remains ambiguous. Trimming took off 3 bases at V and 2 bases at J, with 11 bases between the two ends. The CDR3 has 15 amino acids. Germline CDR1 reads LGHDT; CDR2 reads YNNKEL (reference sequence). The CDR3 sequence is CASSQGPLGNQPQHF. CDR3 bases: TGTGCCAGCAGCCAGGGCCCCCTCGGCAATCAGCCCCAGCATTTT.

This clone was seen once. V usage is TRBV19 and J usage is TRBJ2-6; D possibly corresponds to TRBD1 (8 bases). The germline V gene has CDR1 LNHDA and CDR2 SQIVND (reference sequence). Trimming took off 7 bases at V and 4 bases at J, with 17 bases between the two ends. CDR3 length: 16 residues. Written as DNA, the CDR3 is TGTGCCAGTAATATGGACAGGGAGGGCGGGGCCAACGTCCTGACTTTC. It yields the protein CASNMDREGGANVLTF.

V is TRBV19 and J is TRBJ1-1; TRBD1 agrees at 8 bases. With 4 bases clipped from V and 7 bases from J, the junction kept 5 bases outside the gene matches. The CDR3 runs 13 residues. Looked up from germline, CDR1 is LNHDA and CDR2 is SQIVND (reference sequence). CDR3 sequence: CASSTHRGGEAFF. The CDR3 nucleotides are TGTGCCAGTAGTACGCACAGGGGGGGTGAAGCTTTCTTT.

The CDR3 region is CASSMDSSFDGYTF. In nucleotides, the CDR3 is TGTGCCAGCAGCATGGACAGTTCATTTGATGGCTACACCTTC. This sequence joins TRBV6-1 and TRBJ1-2; D may be TRBD1 (6 bases). Deletions cut 6 bases from V and 6 bases from J, with 17 bases between. The CDR3 contains 14 residues. Per the germline V gene, CDR1 is MNHNS and CDR2 is SASEGT.

This clone showed up just a few times. V gene TRBV6-5 combines with J gene TRBJ1-4; no firm D call. The V gene's germline CDR1 is MNHEY and CDR2 SVGAGI. The CDR3 covers 13 residues. The V gene lost 6 bases and the J gene lost 6 bases, with 11 bases spanning the gap. This chain's CDR3 is CASRAGGYEKLFF. The CDR3 region has the DNA TGTGCCAGCAGGGCAGGCGGTTATGAAAAACTGTTTTTT.

The CDR3 reads CASSLVGDGADTQYF. DNA of the CDR3: TGCGCCAGCAGCTTGGTCGGGGATGGCGCAGATACGCAGTATTTT. The chain combines TRBV5-1 with TRBJ2-3; maybe TRBD2 (5 bases). CDR1 is SGHRS and CDR2 is YFSETQ in the germline V gene. Trimming removed 0 bases from V and 4 bases from J, with 12 bases in between. This CDR3 comprises 15 residues.

There are a few counts of this clone. The chain employs TRBV12-3 or TRBV12-4 and TRBJ1-2; 9 bases align to TRBD1. The CDR3 extends over 13 amino acids. V lost 6 bases, J lost 8 bases, and 7 bases stayed unmatched. CDR3 protein: CASRNDRGDGYTF. CDR3 DNA: TGTGCCAGCAGAAACGACAGGGGGGACGGCTACACCTTC.

The chain links TRBV7-2 to TRBJ2-1, with D possibly being TRBD1 or TRBD2 (5 bases each). There are 15 residues in the CDR3. The germline V and J ends were trimmed by 6 bases and 7 bases, with 19 bases remaining between them. Germline lookup yields CDR1 SGHTA and CDR2 FQGNSA. The DNA for the CDR3 is TGTGCCAGCAGTTCCAGGGACGCCGGTGGAAATGAGCAGTTCTTC. Its translation is CASSSRDAGGNEQFF.

The CDR3 DNA follows: TGTGCCAGCAGCCTTGAAGCGGGGGGGCCGGGCGAGCAGTACGTC. It specifies CASSLEAGGPGEQYV. This rearrangement joins TRBV7-2 to TRBJ2-7, with 10 bases that match TRBD2. After removal of 5 bases from V and 6 bases from J, the junction contained 10 bases not matched to a gene. This CDR3 is built from 15 residues. CDR1 SGHTA and CDR2 FQGNSA come from the germline V gene.

Only a few counts were recorded for this clone. V and J are TRBV5-1 and TRBJ2-7; D is unclear. V was clipped by 4 bases and J by 4 bases, with 15 bases between them. CDR3 length: 14 amino acids. Germline CDR1 and CDR2: SGHRS and YFSETQ. The CDR3 is CASSPAGSLYEQYV. The CDR3 DNA is TGCGCCAGCAGCCCGGCCGGGTCTCTATACGAGCAGTACGTC.

A single count supports this clone. V and J are TRBV7-2 and TRBJ2-1; D is unclear. In germline, CDR1 is SGHTA, CDR2 FQGNSA. The V and J ends lost 3 bases and 4 bases respectively, with 7 bases between them. This CDR3 is built from 13 residues. The CDR3 region is CASSFRVYNEQFF. In DNA form, the CDR3 reads TGTGCCAGCAGCTTCCGCGTGTACAATGAGCAGTTCTTC. The variable domain in full, with the rest retrieved from reference TRBV7-2 and TRBJ2-1, is GAGVSQSPSNKVTEKGKDVELRCDPISGHTALYWYRQSLGQGLEFLIYFQGNSAPDKSGLPSDRFSAERTGGSVSTLTIQRTQQEDSAVYLCASSFRVYNEQFFGPGTRLTVL.